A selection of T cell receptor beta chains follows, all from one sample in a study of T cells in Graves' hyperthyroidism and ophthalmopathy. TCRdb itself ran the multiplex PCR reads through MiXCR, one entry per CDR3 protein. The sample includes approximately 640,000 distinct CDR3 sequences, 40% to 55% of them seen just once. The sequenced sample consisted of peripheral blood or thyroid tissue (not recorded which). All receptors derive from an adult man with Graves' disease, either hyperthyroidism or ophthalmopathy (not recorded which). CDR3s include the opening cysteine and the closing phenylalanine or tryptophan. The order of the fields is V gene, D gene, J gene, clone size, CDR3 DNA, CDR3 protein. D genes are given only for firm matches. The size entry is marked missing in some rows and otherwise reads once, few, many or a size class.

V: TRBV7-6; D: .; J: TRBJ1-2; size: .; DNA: TGTGCCAGCAGCCCAGATGGGGGGGCCCACTATGGCTACACCTTC; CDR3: CASSPDGGAHYGYTF
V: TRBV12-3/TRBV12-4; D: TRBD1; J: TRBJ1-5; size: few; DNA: TGTGCCAGCAGTTACCAGGGGGCGCAGGGCAATCAGCCCCAGCATTTT; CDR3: CASSYQGAQGNQPQHF
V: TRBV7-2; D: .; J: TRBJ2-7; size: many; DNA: TGTGCCAGCAGCTTAGGCGAGGGGGGGCCCTACGAGCAGTACTTC; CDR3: CASSLGEGGPYEQYF
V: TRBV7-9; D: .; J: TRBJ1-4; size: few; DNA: TGTGCCAGCAGCTCCTCTCCATCTGGGGAAAAACTGTTTTTT; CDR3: CASSSSPSGEKLFF
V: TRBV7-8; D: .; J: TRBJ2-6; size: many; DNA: TGTGCCAGCAGCTTAGGCCTGTCTGGGGCCAACGTCCTGACTTTC; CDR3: CASSLGLSGANVLTF
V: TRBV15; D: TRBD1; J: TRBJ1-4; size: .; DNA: TGTGCCACCAGCAGTCTACGCCGGGACAGGGGGCGTGAAAAACTGTTTTTT; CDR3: CATSSLRRDRGREKLFF
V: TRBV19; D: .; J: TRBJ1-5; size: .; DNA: TGTACCAGTAGAATAGGCGAATTAAGCAATCAGCCCCAGCATTTT; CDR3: CTSRIGELSNQPQHF
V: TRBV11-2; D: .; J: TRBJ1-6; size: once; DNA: TGTGCCAGCAGCCACAGACAGCCCAATTCACCCCTCCACTTT; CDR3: CASSHRQPNSPLHF
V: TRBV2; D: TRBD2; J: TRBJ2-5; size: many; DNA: TGTGCCAGCACGTTAGCGGGAGGCCGGGAGACCCAGTACTTC; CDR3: CASTLAGGRETQYF
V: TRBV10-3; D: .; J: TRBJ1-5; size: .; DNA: TGTGCCAGCAGCCTGGACAGTACAGGTCAGCCCCAGCATTTT; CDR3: CASSLDSTGQPQHF
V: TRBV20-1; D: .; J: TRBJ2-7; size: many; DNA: TGCAGTGCCCAAGGAGGCGAGCAGTACTTC; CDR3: CSAQGGEQYF
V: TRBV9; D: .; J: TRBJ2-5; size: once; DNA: TGTGCCAGCAGCCAAGCGGTTAACCCCGGGATGGAGACCCAGTACTTC; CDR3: CASSQAVNPGMETQYF
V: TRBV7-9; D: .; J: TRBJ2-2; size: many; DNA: TGTGCCAGCAGCCCAGACCACACCGGGGAGCTGTTTTTT; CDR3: CASSPDHTGELFF
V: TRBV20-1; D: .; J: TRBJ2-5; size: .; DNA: TGCAGTGCTGAGAGGACAGAGGGGACCCAGTACTTC; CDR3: CSAERTEGTQYF
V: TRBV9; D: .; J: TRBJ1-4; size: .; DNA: TGTGCCAGCAGCGTAGACGGCAGGGGATCGACTAATGAAAAACTGTTTTTT; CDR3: CASSVDGRGSTNEKLFF
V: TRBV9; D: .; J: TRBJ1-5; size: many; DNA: TGTGCCAGCAGCGTAGATGGGGGGCGCGGGCAGCCCCAGCATTTT; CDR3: CASSVDGGRGQPQHF
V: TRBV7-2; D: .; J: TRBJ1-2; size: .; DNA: TGTGCCAGCAGCACGTTAACTAACTATGGCTACACCTTC; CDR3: CASSTLTNYGYTF
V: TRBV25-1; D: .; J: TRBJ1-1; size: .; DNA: TGTGCCAGCAGAGATCATCGCGGGGCCGAGGCTTTCTTT; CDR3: CASRDHRGAEAFF
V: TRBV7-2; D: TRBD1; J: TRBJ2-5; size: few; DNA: TGTGCCAGCAGCTCTGGACAGGGCCATCGAGAGACCCAGTACTTC; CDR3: CASSSGQGHRETQYF
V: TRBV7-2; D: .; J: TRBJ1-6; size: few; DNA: TGTGCCAGCAGCCCCGGACGATTGAATTCACCCCTCCACTTT; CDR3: CASSPGRLNSPLHF
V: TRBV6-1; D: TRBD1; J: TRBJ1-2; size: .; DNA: TGTGCCAGCAGGGTGACAGGGAAACTCTATGGCAACACCTTC; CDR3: CASRVTGKLYGNTF
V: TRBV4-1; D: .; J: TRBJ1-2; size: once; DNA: TGCGCCAGCAGCCAACACGGGACAACCGATGGCTACACCTTC; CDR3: CASSQHGTTDGYTF
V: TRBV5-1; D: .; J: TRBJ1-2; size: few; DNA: TGCGCCAGCAGGAATCCCGGGACACAAGGGGAGTATGGCTACACCTTC; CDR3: CASRNPGTQGEYGYTF
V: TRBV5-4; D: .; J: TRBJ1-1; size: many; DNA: TGTGCCAGCAGCCCCCCGGACACTGAAGCTTTCTTT; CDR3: CASSPPDTEAFF
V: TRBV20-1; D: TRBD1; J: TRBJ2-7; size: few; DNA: TGCAGTGCTCCGAGGGCAAGGGGGCATTTCGAGCAGTACTTC; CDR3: CSAPRARGHFEQYF
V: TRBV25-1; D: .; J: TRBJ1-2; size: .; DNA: TGTGCCAGCAGTGCTTCCGACAGGCAATTTAACTATGGCTACACCTTC; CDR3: CASSASDRQFNYGYTF
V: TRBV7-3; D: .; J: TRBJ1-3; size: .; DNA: TGTGCCAGCAGCCGAGAAGGGGGCTCTGGAAACACCATATATTTT; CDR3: CASSREGGSGNTIYF
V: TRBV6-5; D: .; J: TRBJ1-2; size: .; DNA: TGTGCCAGCAGTTTCAGAGGCTACACCTTC; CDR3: CASSFRGYTF
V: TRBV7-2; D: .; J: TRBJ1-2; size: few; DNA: TGTGCCAGCAGCAACCCGGGGAATGGCTACACCTTC; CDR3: CASSNPGNGYTF
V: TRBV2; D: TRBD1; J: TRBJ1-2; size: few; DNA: TGTGCCAGCAGTGAAGTCCCGACAGGGATCGGCTACACCTTC; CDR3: CASSEVPTGIGYTF
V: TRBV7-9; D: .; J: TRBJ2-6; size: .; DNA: TGTGCCAGCAGCTCTCGGCTGGCGGGCACTGAAGCTTTC; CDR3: CASSSRLAGTEAF
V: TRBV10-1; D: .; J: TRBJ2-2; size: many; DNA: TGCGCCAGCAGTGATACAGGGTTGCCGAACACCGGGGAGCTGTTTTTT; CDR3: CASSDTGLPNTGELFF
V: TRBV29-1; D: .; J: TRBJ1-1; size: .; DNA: TGCAGCGTTGGGTTAGGGACTGAAGCTTTCTTT; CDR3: CSVGLGTEAFF
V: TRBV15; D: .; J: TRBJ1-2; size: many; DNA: TGTGCCACCAGCACCCCCGACCTTTACTATGGCTACACCTTC; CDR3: CATSTPDLYYGYTF
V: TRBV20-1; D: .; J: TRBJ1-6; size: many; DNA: TGCAGTGCTCGCAGGGAAACCAATTCACCCCTCCACTTT; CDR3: CSARRETNSPLHF
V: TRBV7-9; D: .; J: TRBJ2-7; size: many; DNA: TGTGCCAGCAGCTTATCAGGGGTAGACTACGAGCAGTACTTC; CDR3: CASSLSGVDYEQYF
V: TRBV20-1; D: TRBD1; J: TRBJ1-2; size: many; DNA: TGCAGTGCCACGACAGGGGAGTATGGCTACACCTTC; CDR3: CSATTGEYGYTF
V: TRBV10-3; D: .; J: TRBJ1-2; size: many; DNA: TGTGCCATCAGGTTAGGGCTTTCTAACTATGGCTACACCTTC; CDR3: CAIRLGLSNYGYTF
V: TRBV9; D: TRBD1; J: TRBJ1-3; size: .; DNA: TGTGCCAGCAGCGCTCCTCCGGGACAGACTGGAAACACCATATATTTT; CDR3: CASSAPPGQTGNTIYF
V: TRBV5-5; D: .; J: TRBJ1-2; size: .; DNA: TGTGCCAGCAGTTCCGTCAGTCATGGCTACACCTTC; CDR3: CASSSVSHGYTF
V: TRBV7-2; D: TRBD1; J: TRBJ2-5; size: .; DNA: TGTGCCAGCAGCTCATTTGGACAGGTTTTGGCTCAAGAGACCCAGTACTTC; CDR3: CASSSFGQVLAQETQYF
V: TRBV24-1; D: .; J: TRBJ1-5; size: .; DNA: TGTGCCACCAGTGATGGACAGAGGGATAGCAATCAGCCCCAGCATTTT; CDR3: CATSDGQRDSNQPQHF